This TCR beta chain was observed in a study of cytomegalovirus exposure and HLA in healthy donors. The overall study: Clustering assigned about 79% of the roughly 380 genotyped donors to the Caucasian-associated ancestry cluster. Study-wide points: An Asian-associated ancestry cluster reportedly showed fewer N-insertions than the approximately 690-donor mean in a later analysis.

Points on this clone: Its specificity is not known.

Deletions cut 6 bases from V and 3 bases from J, with 9 bases between. Germline assignment: CDR1 LNHNV and CDR2 YYDKDF (reference sequence). This CDR3 comprises 13 residues. Primers: 60 Vbeta forward and 13 Jbeta reverse. Profiling relied on immunoSEQ multiplex PCR, and the TCRdb table lists in-frame clones only, not all of them. The sample consists of around 200,000 clones, 70% to 75% of them appearing once. The TCR originated in a male donor in good health and CMV-seronegative. The rearrangement links TRBV15 to TRBJ1-5; D gene uncertain. Sequenced sample: PBMCs. The CDR3 nucleotides are TGTGCCACCAGTAACAGCTTCAATCAGCCCCAGCATTTT. Residues: CATSNSFNQPQHF. The complete variable domain, with remaining parts taken from reference TRBV15 and TRBJ1-5, reads DAMVIQNPRYQVTQFGKPVTLSCSQTLNHNVMYWYQQKSSQAPKLLFHYYDKDFNNEADTPDNFQSRRPNTSFCFLDIRSPGLGDTAMYLCATSNSFNQPQHFGDGTRLSIL.